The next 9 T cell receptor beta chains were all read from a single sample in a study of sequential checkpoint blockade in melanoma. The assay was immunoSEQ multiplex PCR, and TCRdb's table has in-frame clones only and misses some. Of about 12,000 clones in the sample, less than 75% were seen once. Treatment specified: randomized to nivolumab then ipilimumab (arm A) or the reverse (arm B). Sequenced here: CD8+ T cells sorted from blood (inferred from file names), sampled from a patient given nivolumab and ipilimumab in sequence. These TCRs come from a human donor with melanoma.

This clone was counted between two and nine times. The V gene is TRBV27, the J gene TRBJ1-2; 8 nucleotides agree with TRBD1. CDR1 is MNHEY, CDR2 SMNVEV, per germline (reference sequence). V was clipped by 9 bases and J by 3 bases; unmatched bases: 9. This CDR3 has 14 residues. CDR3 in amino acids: CASSRGREDYGYTF. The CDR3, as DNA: TGTGCCAGTTCCAGGGGGCGAGAGGACTATGGCTACACCTTC.

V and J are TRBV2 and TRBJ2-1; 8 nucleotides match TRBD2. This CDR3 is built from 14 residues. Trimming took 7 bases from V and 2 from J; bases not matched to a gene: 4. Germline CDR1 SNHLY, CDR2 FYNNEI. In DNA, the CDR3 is TGTGCCAGCATCTTACTAGCGGCCTACAATGAGCAGTTCTTC. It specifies CASILLAAYNEQFF.

CDR3 nucleotides: TGTGCCAGTAGTATCGGGACAGCCTATCAGCCCCAGCATTTT. Residues: CASSIGTAYQPQHF. The chain links TRBV19 to TRBJ1-5; 7 bases match TRBD1. CDR1 is LNHDA and CDR2 is SQIVND in the germline V gene (reference sequence). The V and J ends lost 3 bases and 5 bases, in that order; junction bases with no gene match: 4. The CDR3 runs 14 residues.

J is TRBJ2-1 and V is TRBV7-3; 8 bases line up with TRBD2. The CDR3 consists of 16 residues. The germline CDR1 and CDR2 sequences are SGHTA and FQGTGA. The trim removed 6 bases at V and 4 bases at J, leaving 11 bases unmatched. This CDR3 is CASSVTSAPRYNEQFF. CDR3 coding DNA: TGTGCCAGCAGTGTGACTAGCGCTCCCCGTTACAATGAGCAGTTCTTC.

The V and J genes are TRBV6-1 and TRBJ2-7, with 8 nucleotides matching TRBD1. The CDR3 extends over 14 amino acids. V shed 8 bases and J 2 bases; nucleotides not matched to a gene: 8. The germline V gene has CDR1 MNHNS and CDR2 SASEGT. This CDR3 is CASDLRGPTYEQYF. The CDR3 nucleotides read TGTGCCAGCGACCTCAGGGGGCCGACCTACGAGCAGTACTTC.

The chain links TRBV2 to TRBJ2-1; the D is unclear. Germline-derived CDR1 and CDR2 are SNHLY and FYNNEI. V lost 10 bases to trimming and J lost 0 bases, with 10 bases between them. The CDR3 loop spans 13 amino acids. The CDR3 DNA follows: TGTGCCAAAAGACTGGGCTCCTACAATGAGCAGTTCTTC. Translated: CAKRLGSYNEQFF.

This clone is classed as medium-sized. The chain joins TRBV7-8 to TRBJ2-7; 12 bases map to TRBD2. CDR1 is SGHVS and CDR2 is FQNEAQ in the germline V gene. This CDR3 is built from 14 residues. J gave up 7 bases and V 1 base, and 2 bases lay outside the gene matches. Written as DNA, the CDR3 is TGTGCCAGCAGCTTAGTGGGACTAGCGGGTGAGCAGTACTTC. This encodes CASSLVGLAGEQYF.

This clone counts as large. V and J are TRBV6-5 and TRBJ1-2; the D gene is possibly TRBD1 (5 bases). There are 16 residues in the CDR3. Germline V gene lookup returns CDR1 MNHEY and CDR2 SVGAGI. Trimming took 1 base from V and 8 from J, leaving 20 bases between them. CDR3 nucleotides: TGTGCCAGCAGTTACTTCGGTGGCAGGGCCGGTGGAGGCTACACCTTC. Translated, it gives CASSYFGGRAGGGYTF.

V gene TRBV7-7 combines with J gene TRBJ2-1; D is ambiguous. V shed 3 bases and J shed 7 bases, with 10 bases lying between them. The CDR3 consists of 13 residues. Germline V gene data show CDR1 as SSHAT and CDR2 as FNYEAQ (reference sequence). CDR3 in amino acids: CASSFSTENEQFF. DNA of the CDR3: TGTGCCAGCAGCTTTTCGACTGAAAATGAGCAGTTCTTC.